This T cell receptor (beta chain) was identified in a study of cytomegalovirus exposure and HLA in healthy donors. This CDR3 comprises 15 residues. CDR1 SGHTA and CDR2 FQGNSA come from the germline V gene. V lost 8 bases to trimming and J lost 1 base; unmatched junction nucleotides: 10. Turning to this clone: Its matching antigen is unknown.

Libraries were prepared by immunoSEQ multiplex PCR; TCRdb keeps only in-frame clonotypes and omits some of them. The sample has about 110,000 clones, roughly 95% seen once; the top ten hold 0.67%. Whole-study findings and limits: A few chains tied to CMV proved CMV antigen-specific in vitro. Some TCR beta chains (more than 150 of them) were listed as cytomegalovirus-associated. Reports described diagnosis of cytomegalovirus status by the classifier as highly specific and sensitive.

The 120-subject validation cohort, separate from the roughly 700-subject first cohort, included the donors. The source is a woman between 18 and 29 years old in good health and CMV-seronegative. Sequencing input: PBMCs. This chain joins TRBV7-2 and TRBJ2-7, with 8 bases identical to TRBD2. This CDR3 reads CASGLGGGGSYEQYF. For the CDR3, the DNA is TGTGCCAGCGGTCTCGGGGGGGGAGGGTCCTACGAGCAGTACTTC.